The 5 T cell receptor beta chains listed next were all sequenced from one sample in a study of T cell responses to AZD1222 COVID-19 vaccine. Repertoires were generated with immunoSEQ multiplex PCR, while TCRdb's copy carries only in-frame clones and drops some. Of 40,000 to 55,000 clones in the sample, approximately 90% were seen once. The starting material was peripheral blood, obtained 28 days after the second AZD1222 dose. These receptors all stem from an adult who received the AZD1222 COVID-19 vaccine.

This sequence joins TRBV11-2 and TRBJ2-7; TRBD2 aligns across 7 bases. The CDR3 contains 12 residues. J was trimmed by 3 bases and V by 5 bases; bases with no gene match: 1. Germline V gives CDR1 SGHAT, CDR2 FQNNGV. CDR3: CASSPGGYEQYF. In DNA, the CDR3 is TGTGCCAGCAGCCCGGGGGGCTACGAGCAGTACTTC.

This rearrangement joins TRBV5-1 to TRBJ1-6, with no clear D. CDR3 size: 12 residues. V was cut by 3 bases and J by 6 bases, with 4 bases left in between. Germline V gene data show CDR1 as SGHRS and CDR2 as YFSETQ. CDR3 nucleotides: TGCGCCAGCAGCTCGGTTAATTCACCCCTCCACTTT. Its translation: CASSSVNSPLHF. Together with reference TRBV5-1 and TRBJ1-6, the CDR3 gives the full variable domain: KAGVTQTPRYLIKTRGQQVTLSCSPISGHRSVSWYQQTPGQGLQFLFEYFSETQRNKGNFPGRFSGRQFSNSRSEMNVSTLELGDSALYLCASSSVNSPLHFGNGTRLTVT.

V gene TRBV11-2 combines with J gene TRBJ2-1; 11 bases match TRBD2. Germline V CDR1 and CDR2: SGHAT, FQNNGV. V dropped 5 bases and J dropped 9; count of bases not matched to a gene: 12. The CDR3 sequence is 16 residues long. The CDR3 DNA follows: TGTGCCAGCAGCGCCCGACTAGCGGGAAAACTTAGTGAGCAGTTCTTC. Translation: CASSARLAGKLSEQFF.

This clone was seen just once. CDR3 sequence: CASSLRRDINTGELFF. CDR3 nucleotides: TGTGCCAGCAGCTTAAGAAGGGACATAAACACCGGGGAGCTGTTTTTT. The chain has TRBV7-8 and TRBJ2-2; D may be TRBD1 (6 bases). Germline-derived CDR1 and CDR2 are SGHVS and FQNEAQ. The V gene lost 2 bases and the J gene lost 2 bases, with 12 bases spanning the gap. CDR3 length: 16 amino acids.

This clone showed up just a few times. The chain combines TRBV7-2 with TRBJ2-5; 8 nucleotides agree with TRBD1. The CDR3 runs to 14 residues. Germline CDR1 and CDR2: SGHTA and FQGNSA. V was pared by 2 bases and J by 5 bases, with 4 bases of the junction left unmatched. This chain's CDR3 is CASSLRTGWETQYF. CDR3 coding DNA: TGTGCCAGCAGCTTAAGGACAGGGTGGGAGACCCAGTACTTC.